What follows is one TCR beta chain and its context. Sequencing of TCR beta was performed on blood CD8+ T cells and on blood CD4+ T cells. Relapsing-remitting disease, either stable or active, was present in the treatment-naive patients who were the multiple sclerosis controls. Through negative isolation, CD4+ and CD8+ T cells were obtained, while TEMRA cells were enriched using FACS. In germline, CDR1 is DFQATT, CDR2 SNEGSKA (reference sequence). This CDR3 is 16 amino acids long. With V trimmed by 1 base and J by 3 bases, 8 bases remained unmatched. After extraction with the RNeasy kit, 0.5 to 1 ug of the RNA was reverse transcribed using random hexamers. Across 54 Vbeta and 13 Jbeta, TCR beta CDR3 was amplified with immunoSEQ multiplex PCR. One entry per CDR3 protein, called by TCRdb with MiXCR from the immunoSEQ multiplex PCR reads. The sample consists of about 300,000 distinct CDR3 sequences, 80% to 90% of them appearing once.

This entry comes from a study of CD8 T cells in Susac syndrome. This clonotype was sampled from a human donor with multiple sclerosis. This chain links TRBV20-1 with TRBJ2-1; 8 bases match TRBD2. The sequenced sample consisted of CD8+ T cells from PBMCs. Written as DNA, the CDR3 is TGCAGTGCTAGAGGTCTAACTAGCGGAATCTACAATGAGCAGTTCTTC. Protein sequence: CSARGLTSGIYNEQFF.